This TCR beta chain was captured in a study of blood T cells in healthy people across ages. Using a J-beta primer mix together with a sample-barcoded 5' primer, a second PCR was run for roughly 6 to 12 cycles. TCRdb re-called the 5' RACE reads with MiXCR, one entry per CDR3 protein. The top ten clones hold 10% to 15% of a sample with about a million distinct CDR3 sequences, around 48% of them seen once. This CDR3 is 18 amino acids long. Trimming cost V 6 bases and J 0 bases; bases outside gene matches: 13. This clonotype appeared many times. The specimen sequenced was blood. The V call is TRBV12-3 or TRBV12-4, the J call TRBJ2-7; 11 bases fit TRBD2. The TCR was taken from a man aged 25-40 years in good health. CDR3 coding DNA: TGTGCCAGCAGCCTAACGGGGCTAGCGGGGGGATCCTCCTACGAGCAGTACTTC. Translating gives CASSLTGLAGGSSYEQYF.